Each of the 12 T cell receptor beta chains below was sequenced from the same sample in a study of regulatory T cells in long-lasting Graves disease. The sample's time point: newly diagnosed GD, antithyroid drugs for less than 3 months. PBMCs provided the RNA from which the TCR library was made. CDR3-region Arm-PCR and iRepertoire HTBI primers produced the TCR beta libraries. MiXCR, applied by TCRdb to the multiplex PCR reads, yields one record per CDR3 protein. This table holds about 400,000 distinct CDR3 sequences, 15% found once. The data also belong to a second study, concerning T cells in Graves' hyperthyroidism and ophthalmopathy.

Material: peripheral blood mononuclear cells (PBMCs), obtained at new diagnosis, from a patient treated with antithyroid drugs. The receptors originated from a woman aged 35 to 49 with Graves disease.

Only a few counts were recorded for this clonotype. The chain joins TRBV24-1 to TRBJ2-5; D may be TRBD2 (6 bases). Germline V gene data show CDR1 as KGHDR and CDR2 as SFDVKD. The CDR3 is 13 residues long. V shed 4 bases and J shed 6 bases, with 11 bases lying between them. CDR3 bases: TGTGCCACCAGTGAACGCGGAGGGAAGACCCAGTACTTC. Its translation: CATSERGGKTQYF.

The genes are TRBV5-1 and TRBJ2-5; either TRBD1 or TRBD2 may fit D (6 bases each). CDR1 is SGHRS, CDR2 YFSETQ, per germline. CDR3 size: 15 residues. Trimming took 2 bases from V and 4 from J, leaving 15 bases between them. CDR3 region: CASSFGQGRRETQYF. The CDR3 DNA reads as TGCGCCAGCAGCTTTGGGCAGGGGAGGCGAGAGACCCAGTACTTC.

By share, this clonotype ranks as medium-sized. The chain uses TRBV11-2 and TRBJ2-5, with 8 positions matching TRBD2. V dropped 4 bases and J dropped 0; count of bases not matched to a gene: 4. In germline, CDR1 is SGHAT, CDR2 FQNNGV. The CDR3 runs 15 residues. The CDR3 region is CASSYQTSDQETQYF. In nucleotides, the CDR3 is TGTGCCAGCAGCTATCAGACTAGCGACCAAGAGACCCAGTACTTC. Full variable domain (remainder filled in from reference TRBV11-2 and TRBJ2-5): EAGVAQSPRYKIIEKRQSVAFWCNPISGHATLYWYQQILGQGPKLLIQFQNNGVVDDSQLPKDRFSAERLKGVDSTLKIQPAKLEDSAVYLCASSYQTSDQETQYFGPGTRLLVL.

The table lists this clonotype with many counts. The CDR3 region has the DNA TGTGCCAGCAGTTTAGGGAGCCTAGCGGGAGCCCCTTACAATGAGCAGTTCTTC. It translates to CASSLGSLAGAPYNEQFF. The rearrangement joins TRBV12-3 or TRBV12-4 to TRBJ2-1; 10 nucleotides match TRBD2. V was pared by 1 base and J by 4 bases, with 10 bases of the junction left unmatched. The CDR3 contains 18 residues.

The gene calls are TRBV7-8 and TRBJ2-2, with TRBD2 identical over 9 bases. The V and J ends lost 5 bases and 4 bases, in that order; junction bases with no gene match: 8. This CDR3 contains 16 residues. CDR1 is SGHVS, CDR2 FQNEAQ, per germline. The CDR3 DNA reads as TGTGCCAGCAGCCATGGGACTAGCCTGGGCACCGGGGAGCTGTTTTTT. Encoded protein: CASSHGTSLGTGELFF.

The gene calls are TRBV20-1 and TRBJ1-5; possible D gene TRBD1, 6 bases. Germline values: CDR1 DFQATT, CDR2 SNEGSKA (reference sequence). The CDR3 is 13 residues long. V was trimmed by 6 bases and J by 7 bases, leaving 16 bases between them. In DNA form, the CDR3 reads TGCAGTGCCCAGGACAGCGCAACACAGCCCCAGCATTTT. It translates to CSAQDSATQPQHF.

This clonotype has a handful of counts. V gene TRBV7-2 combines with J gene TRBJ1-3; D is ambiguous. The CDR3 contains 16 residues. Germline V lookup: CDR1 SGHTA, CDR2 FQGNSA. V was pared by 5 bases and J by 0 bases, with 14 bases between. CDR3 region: CASSGVGSFSGNTIYF. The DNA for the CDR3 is TGTGCCAGCAGCGGTGTGGGGAGCTTCTCTGGAAACACCATATATTTT.

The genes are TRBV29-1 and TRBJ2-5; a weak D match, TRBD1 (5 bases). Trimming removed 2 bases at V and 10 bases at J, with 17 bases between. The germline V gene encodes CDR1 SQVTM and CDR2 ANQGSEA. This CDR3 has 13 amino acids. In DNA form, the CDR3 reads TGCAGCGTTGAAACAGGCCTCAGTGAGGACCAGTACTTC. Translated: CSVETGLSEDQYF.

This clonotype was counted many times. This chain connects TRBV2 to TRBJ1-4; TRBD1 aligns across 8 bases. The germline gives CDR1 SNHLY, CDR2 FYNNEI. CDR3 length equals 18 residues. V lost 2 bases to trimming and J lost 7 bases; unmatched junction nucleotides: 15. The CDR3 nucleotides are TGTGCCAGCAGTGAAATTGCTGCAACAGGGGGTCGAGGTGAAAAACTGTTTTTT. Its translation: CASSEIAATGGRGEKLFF.

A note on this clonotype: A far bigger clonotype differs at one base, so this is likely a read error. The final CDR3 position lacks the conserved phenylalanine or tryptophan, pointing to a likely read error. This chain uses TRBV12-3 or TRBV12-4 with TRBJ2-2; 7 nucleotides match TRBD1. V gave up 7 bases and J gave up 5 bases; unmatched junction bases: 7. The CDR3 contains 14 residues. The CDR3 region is CASNVGGGTGELFS. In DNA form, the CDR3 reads TGTGCCAGCAATGTAGGGGGCGGAACCGGGGAGCTGTTTTCT.

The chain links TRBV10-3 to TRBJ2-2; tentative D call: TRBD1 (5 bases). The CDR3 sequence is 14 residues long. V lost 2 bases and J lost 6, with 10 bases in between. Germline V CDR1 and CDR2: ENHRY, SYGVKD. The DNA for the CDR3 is TGTGCCATCAGTGAGACCAGGGCCCCCGGGGAGCTGTTTTTT. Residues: CAISETRAPGELFF.

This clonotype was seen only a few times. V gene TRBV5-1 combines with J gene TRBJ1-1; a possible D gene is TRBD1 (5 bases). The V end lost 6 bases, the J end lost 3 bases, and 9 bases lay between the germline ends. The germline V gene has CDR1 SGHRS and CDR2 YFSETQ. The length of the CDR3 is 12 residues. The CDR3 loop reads CASIGGDTEAFF. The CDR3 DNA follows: TGCGCCAGCATCGGGGGGGACACTGAAGCTTTCTTT.